The clone carrying this T cell receptor (beta chain) came up a few times. The use of a sample-barcoded 5' primer and a J-beta primer mix characterized a second PCR of 7 to 11 cycles. TCRdb independently ran MiXCR on the 5' RACE reads; one entry per CDR3 protein. The sample records 650,000 to 700,000 distinct CDR3 sequences, 32% being singletons. This sample is part of a study of blood T cells in healthy people across ages. Study background: T cells yielded about one barcoded beta molecule per two cells through template switching.

The CDR3 is made up of 13 amino acids. Germline values: CDR1 SGHTS, CDR2 YDEGEE. The V and J ends lost 5 bases and 5 bases respectively, with 10 bases between them. Every donor gave about 9 milliliters of peripheral blood. This TCR derives from a woman at least 80 years old in good health. The sequenced sample consisted of blood. The chain has TRBV5-8 and TRBJ1-4; D is uncertain. The DNA for the CDR3 is TGTGCCAGCAGTGACTGGGGAAATGAAAAACTGTTTTTT. Protein: CASSDWGNEKLFF.